This TCR beta chain appears in the sequencing data of a study of cytomegalovirus exposure and HLA in healthy donors. Broader study findings: Later analysis showed TCR association rates varying by HLA locus, highest for DRB1 and lowest for HLA-C.

Note on this clone: Its antigen is unidentified.

CDR1 and CDR2 (germline): SGHTA, FQGNSA. CDR3 length: 15 amino acids. Trimming took off 5 bases at V and 3 bases at J, with 16 bases between the two ends. 13 Jbeta primers and 60 Vbeta primers were used for the PCR. Method: immunoSEQ multiplex PCR; TCRdb's copy keeps in-frame clones and lacks some. The table has around 130,000 clones, 80% seen once. This clonotype was sampled from a woman aged 35 to 49 in good health and CMV-seronegative. Sequencing was carried out using PBMCs. The V and J genes are TRBV7-2 and TRBJ2-5; the D gene is possibly TRBD2 (5 bases). The CDR3 DNA reads TGTGCCAGCAGCACCCAGGTCGGGGTCAAAGAGACCCAGTACTTC. This codes for CASSTQVGVKETQYF.